This T cell receptor (beta chain) originates from a study of molecular identifiers for immune sequencing clone quantification. General study findings and limits: Among about 1 million naive cells, as was reported, spiked Jurkat TCR RNA from one cell was detectable.

Sorting captured naive CD8 T cells as CD8+CD4-CCR7+CD45RA+. Ten or more counts support this clonotype. Its specificity is not known. TCRdb re-analysed the PCR reads in MiXCR, keeping a single row per CDR3 protein. Among hundreds of thousands of distinct CDR3 sequences listed, 15% to 20% were seen once. V lost 3 bases, J lost 2 bases, and 13 bases lay in between. CDR1 and CDR2 (germline): SGDLS, YYNGEE. The CDR3 loop spans 15 amino acids. Source material: naive CD8+ T cells from blood, with Jurkat cell RNA spiked in. The sample's subset: FACS-sorted CD8+CD4-CCR7+CD45RA+ naive T cells. V usage is TRBV9 and J usage is TRBJ2-3; D might be TRBD1 (5 bases). The sequence was collected from a human donor in good health. Some libraries in this study had Jurkat cell RNA spiked in. CDR3 coding DNA: TGTGCCAGCAGCGGAATGGGGCATCCCACAGATACGCAGTATTTT. Residues: CASSGMGHPTDTQYF.